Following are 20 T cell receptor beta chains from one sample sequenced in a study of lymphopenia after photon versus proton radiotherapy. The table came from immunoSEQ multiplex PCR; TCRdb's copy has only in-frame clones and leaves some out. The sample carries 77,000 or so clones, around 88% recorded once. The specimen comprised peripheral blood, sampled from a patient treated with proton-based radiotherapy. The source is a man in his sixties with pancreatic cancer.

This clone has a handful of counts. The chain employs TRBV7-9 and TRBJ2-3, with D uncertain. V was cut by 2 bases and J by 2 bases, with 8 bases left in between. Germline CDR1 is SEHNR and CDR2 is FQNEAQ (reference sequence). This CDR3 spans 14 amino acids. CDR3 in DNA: TGTGCCAGCAGCTTATCAGCGTCCACAGATACGCAGTATTTT. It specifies CASSLSASTDTQYF.

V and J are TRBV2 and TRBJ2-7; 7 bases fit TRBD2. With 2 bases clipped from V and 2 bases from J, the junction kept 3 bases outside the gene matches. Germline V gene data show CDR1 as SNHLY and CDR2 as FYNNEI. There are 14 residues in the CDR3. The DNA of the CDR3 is TGTGCCAGCAGTGAAAGCGGGAAGGCCTACGAGCAGTACTTC. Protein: CASSESGKAYEQYF. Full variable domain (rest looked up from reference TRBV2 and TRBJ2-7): EPEVTQTPSHQVTQMGQEVILRCVPISNHLYFYWYRQILGQKVEFLVSFYNNEISEKSEIFDDQFSVERPDGSNFTLKIRSTKLEDSAMYFCASSESGKAYEQYFGPGTRLTVT.

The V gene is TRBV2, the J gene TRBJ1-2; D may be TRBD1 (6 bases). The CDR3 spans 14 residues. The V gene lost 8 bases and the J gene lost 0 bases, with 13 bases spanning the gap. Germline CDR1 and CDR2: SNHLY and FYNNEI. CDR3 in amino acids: CASGARGTNYGYTF. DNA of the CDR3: TGTGCCAGCGGGGCCAGGGGCACTAACTATGGCTACACCTTC.

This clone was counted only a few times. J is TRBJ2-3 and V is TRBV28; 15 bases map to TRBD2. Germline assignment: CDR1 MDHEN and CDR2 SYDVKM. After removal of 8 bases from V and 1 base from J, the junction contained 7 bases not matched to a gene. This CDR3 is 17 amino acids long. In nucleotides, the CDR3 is TGTGCCAGCCGAGGGACTAGCGGGAGGCGGGGCACAGATACGCAGTATTTT. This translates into CASRGTSGRRGTDTQYF.

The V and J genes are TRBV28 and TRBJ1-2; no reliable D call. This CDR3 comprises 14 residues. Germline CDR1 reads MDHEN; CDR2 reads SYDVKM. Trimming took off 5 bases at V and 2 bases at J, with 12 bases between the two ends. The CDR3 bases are TGTGCCAGCAGTGGTTCCGCTGGGAACTATGGCTACACCTTC. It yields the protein CASSGSAGNYGYTF.

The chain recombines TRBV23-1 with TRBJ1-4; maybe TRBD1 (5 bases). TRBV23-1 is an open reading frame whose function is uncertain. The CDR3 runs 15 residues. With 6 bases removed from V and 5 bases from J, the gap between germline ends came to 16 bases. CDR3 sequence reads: CASSPMPGINEKLFF. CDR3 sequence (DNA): TGCGCCAGCAGCCCCATGCCAGGGATAAATGAAAAACTGTTTTTT.

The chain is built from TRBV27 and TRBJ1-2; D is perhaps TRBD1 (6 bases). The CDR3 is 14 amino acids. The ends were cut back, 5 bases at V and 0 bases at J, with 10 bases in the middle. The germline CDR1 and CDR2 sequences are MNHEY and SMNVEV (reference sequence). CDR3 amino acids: CASSQGPSNYGYTF. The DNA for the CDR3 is TGTGCCAGCAGTCAGGGGCCTTCTAACTATGGCTACACCTTC.

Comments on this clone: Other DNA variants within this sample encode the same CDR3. The CDR3 DNA follows: TGTGCCAGCAGCCTTGGGGGGCCACCCTACGAGCAGTACTTC. Translated, it gives CASSLGGPPYEQYF. This rearrangement joins TRBV28 to TRBJ2-7; possibly TRBD1 or TRBD2 for D (6 bases each). V was clipped by 6 bases and J by 2 bases, with 14 bases between them. This CDR3 region has 14 residues. From germline, CDR1 is MDHEN and CDR2 SYDVKM. Full variable domain (remainder filled in from reference TRBV28 and TRBJ2-7): DVKVTQSSRYLVKRTGEKVFLECVQDMDHENMFWYRQDPGLGLRLIYFSYDVKMKEKGDIPEGYSVSREKKERFSLILESASTNQTSMYLCASSLGGPPYEQYFGPGTRLTVT.

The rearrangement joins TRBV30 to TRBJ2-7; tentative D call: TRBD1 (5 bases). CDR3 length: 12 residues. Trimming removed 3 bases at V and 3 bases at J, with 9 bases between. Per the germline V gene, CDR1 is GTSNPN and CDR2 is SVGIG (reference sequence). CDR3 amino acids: CAWSPDIYEQYF. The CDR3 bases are TGTGCCTGGAGCCCGGACATCTACGAGCAGTACTTC. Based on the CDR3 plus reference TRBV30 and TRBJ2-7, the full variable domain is SQTIHQWPATLVQPVGSPLSLECTVEGTSNPNLYWYRQAAGRGLQLLFYSVGIGQISSEVPQNLSASRPQDRQFILSSKKLLLSDSGFYLCAWSPDIYEQYFGPGTRLTVT.

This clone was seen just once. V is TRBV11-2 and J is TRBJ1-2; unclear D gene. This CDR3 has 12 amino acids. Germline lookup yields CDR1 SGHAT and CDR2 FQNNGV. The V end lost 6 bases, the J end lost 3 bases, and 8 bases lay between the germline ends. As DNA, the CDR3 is TGTGCCAGCAGTACGGCGGACTATGGCTACACCTTC. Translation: CASSTADYGYTF.

CDR3 bases: TGTGCCAGCAGACCGACCCTCACCGGGGAGCTGTTTTTT. Amino acid sequence: CASRPTLTGELFF. This chain uses TRBV6-4 with TRBJ2-2, with D unresolved. The V gene's germline CDR1 is MRHNA and CDR2 SNTAGT. Trimming cost V 6 bases and J 4 bases, with 9 bases left between them. CDR3 size: 13 residues.

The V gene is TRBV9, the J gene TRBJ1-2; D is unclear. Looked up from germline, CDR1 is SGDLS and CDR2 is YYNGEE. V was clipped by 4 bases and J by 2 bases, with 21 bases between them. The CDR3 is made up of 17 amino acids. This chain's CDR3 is CASSQSHFRVDNYGYTF. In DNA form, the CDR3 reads TGTGCCAGCAGCCAAAGCCATTTCCGGGTTGACAACTATGGCTACACCTTC. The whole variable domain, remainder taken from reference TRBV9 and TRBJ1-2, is DSGVTQTPKHLITATGQRVTLRCSPRSGDLSVYWYQQSLDQGLQFLIQYYNGEERAKGNILERFSAQQFPDLHSELNLSSLELGDSALYFCASSQSHFRVDNYGYTFGSGTRLTVV.

CDR3 in DNA: TGTGCCAGCAGTGTTACTACCAGGGCCATCTACGAGCAGTACTTC. This gives the protein CASSVTTRAIYEQYF. The chain combines TRBV27 with TRBJ2-7; D might be TRBD1 (5 bases). The germline V gene encodes CDR1 MNHEY and CDR2 SMNVEV (reference sequence). V lost 5 bases and J lost 3, with 17 bases in between. This CDR3 has 15 residues.

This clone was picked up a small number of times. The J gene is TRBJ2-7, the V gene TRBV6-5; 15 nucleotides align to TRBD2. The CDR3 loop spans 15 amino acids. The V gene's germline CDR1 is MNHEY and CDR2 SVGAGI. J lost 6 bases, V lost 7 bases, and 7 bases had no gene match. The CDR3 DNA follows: TGTGCCAGCAATTCTCCGGGACTAGCGGGAGGCGAGCAGTACTTC. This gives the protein CASNSPGLAGGEQYF.

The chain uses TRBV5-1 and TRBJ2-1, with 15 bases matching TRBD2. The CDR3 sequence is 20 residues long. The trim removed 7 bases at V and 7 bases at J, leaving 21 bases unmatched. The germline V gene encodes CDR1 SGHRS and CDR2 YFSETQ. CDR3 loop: CASEAVKGTSGRTQGNEQFF. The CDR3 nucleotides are TGCGCCAGCGAGGCAGTAAAAGGGACTAGCGGGAGGACCCAGGGGAATGAGCAGTTCTTC. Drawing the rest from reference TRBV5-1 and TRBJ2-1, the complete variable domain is KAGVTQTPRYLIKTRGQQVTLSCSPISGHRSVSWYQQTPGQGLQFLFEYFSETQRNKGNFPGRFSGRQFSNSRSEMNVSTLELGDSALYLCASEAVKGTSGRTQGNEQFFGPGTRLTVL.

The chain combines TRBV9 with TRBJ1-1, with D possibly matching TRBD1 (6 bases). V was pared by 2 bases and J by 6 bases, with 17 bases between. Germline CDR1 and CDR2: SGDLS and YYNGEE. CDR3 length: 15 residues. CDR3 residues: CASSVNPGASSEAFF. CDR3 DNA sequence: TGTGCCAGCAGCGTTAACCCGGGGGCCTCATCTGAAGCTTTCTTT.

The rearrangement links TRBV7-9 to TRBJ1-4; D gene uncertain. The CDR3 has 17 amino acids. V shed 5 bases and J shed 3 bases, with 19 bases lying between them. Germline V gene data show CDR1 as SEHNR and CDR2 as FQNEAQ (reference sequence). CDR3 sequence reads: CASSPLPSLSANEKLFF. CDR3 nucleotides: TGTGCCAGCAGCCCCCTGCCGTCTCTATCGGCTAATGAAAAACTGTTTTTT.

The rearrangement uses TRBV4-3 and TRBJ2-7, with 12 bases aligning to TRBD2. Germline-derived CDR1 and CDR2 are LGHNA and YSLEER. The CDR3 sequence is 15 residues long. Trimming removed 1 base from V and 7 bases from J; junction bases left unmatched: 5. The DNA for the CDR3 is TGCGCCAGCAGCCAAGGACTAGCGGGAGCTGGGGAGCAGTACTTC. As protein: CASSQGLAGAGEQYF.

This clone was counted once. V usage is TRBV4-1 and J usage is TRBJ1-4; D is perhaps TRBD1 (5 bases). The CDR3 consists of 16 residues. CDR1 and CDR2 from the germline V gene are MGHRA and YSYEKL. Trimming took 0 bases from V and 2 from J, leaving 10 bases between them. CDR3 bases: TGCGCCAGCAGCCAAGAGGTCGGGACTACTAATGAAAAACTGTTTTTT. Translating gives CASSQEVGTTNEKLFF.

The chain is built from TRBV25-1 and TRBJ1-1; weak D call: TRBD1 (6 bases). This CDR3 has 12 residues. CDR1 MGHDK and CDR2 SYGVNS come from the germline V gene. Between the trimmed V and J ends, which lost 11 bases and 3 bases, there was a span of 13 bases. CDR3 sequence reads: CAAGEGYTEAFF. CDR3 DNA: TGTGCCGCAGGGGAAGGGTACACTGAAGCTTTCTTT. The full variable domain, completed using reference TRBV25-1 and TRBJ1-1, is EADIYQTPRYLVIGTGKKITLECSQTMGHDKMYWYQQDPGMELHLIHYSYGVNSTEKGDLSSESTVSRIRTEHFPLTLESARPSHTSQYLCAAGEGYTEAFFGQGTRLTVV.